The source of this T cell receptor beta chain is a study of T-cell reconstitution after alpha-beta-depleted transplantation in children. This clonotype was detected only a few times. Germline V CDR1 and CDR2: SGHVS, FNYEAQ. V was shortened by 2 bases and J by 6 bases, with 13 bases between the two germline ends. This CDR3 is built from 14 residues. For TCRbeta, the library was prepared with unique molecular identifiers. TCRdb independently ran MiXCR on the PCR reads; one entry per CDR3 protein. The sample carries hundreds of thousands of distinct CDR3 sequences, about 33% recorded once. Material: PBMCs from the stem cell graft donor, obtained from the stem cell graft. The rearrangement links TRBV7-6 to TRBJ1-1; tentatively, D is TRBD1 (5 bases). The TCR sequence derives from a human donor who donated a stem cell graft to a child with aplastic anemia. CDR3 protein: CASSLQGDGAEAFF. The CDR3 DNA sequence: TGTGCCAGCAGCTTACAGGGAGACGGCGCTGAAGCTTTCTTT.